This T cell receptor (beta chain) was documented in a study of cytomegalovirus exposure and HLA in healthy donors. The V gene lost 5 bases and the J gene lost 5 bases, with 9 bases spanning the gap. Germline CDR1 SEHNR, CDR2 FQNEAQ (reference sequence). The CDR3 length is 13 residues. Concerning this clone: Its cognate antigen is unknown.

Primers included in the PCR were 60 Vbeta and 13 Jbeta primers. TCRdb's copy holds only in-frame clones and misses some; the assay was immunoSEQ multiplex PCR. Of 95,000 to 150,000 clones in the sample, approximately 80% were seen once. The study, taken as a whole, reports: Researchers had no immune exposure information except CMV serostatus available. Later genetic work tied a missense DCLRE1C variant to beta-chain V and J trimming.

The sequenced sample consisted of PBMCs. The clonotype comes from a man aged 45 to 65 in good health and CMV-seronegative. The chain joins TRBV7-9 to TRBJ2-2, with D tentatively TRBD1 (5 bases). CDR3 residues: CASSVQATGELFF. The CDR3 nucleotides are TGTGCCAGCAGCGTACAGGCAACCGGGGAGCTGTTTTTT.